This note documents a single T cell receptor (beta chain) sequence. The target antigen is unknown. A read error may account for a junction end that differs from germline. Germline lookup yields CDR1 MNHEY and CDR2 SVGAGI. There are 15 residues in the CDR3. RNA was extracted from bulk tissue without any cell sorting. The library came from three nested PCR rounds adapted from ARM-PCR protocols. TCRdb processed the multiplex PCR reads anew with MiXCR; each CDR3 protein has one entry. Here the sample spans about 75,000 distinct CDR3 sequences, around four fifths being singletons. The data are from a study of tumor and adjacent non-tumor tissue in lung cancer. Study in general: Patients were aged 31 to 76, 9 to 10 men and a handful of women, stage I to III.

Study-level points and caveats: Tumor TCR diversity, when higher, was linked to shorter survival.

What was sequenced was lung tumor tissue. The clonotype originates from a woman in her 50s with non-small cell lung cancer. This chain connects TRBV6-5 to TRBJ1-5, with 7 bases aligning to TRBD1. The CDR3 sequence: CASTYSTGTDQPQHF. CDR3 bases: TGTGCCAGCACTTACTCCACGGGGACAGATCAGCCCCAGCATTTT.